These 3 T cell receptor beta chains were sequenced from one sample in a study of OX40 agonist ivuxolimab in advanced cancers. Sequencing used immunoSEQ multiplex PCR; TCRdb keeps in-frame clones, though not all of them. This table holds under 50,000 clones, about 89% found once. The source material was CD4+ or CD8+ T cells sorted from blood, sampled in a trial of the OX40 agonist ivuxolimab. All receptors derive from an adult with an advanced solid tumor such as melanoma, head and neck, liver or kidney cancer.

V usage is TRBV30 and J usage is TRBJ2-7; D not certain. V gave up 3 bases and J gave up 6 bases, with 12 bases separating them. From germline, CDR1 is GTSNPN and CDR2 SVGIG (reference sequence). The CDR3 sequence is 12 residues long. The CDR3 is CAWSRASTEQYF. CDR3 DNA: TGTGCCTGGAGCCGGGCGTCCACCGAGCAGTACTTC.

This chain links TRBV7-3 with TRBJ1-2, with D tentatively TRBD1 (5 bases). Germline V lookup: CDR1 SGHTA, CDR2 FQGTGA. The germline V and J ends were trimmed by 3 bases and 3 bases, with 14 bases remaining between them. The CDR3 totals 15 residues. The CDR3 nucleotides read TGTGCCAGCAGCTTTACCTACGGGGCTGACTATGGCTACACCTTC. It is translated as CASSFTYGADYGYTF.

The V call is TRBV27, the J call TRBJ2-1, with TRBD1 matching over 9 bases. J was trimmed by 8 bases and V by 10 bases; bases with no gene match: 3. The CDR3 consists of 11 residues. Germline loops: CDR1 MNHEY, CDR2 SMNVEV (reference sequence). The CDR3: CATGQGYEQFF. CDR3 coding DNA: TGTGCCACGGGACAGGGCTATGAGCAGTTCTTC.